The text below deals with one T cell receptor beta chain. The data stem from a study of blood T cell repertoires in COVID-19. Across the whole study: T cells, B-cell-depleted T cells, or PBMCs provided the cDNA or gDNA that served as material.

Sequencing was performed with immunoSEQ multiplex PCR; in TCRdb, only in-frame clones are kept and a portion is missing. The table lists roughly 410,000 clones, 75% to 90% of them singletons. Source material: peripheral blood. This receptor was identified in a woman aged 40 to 50 with COVID-19, enrolled during active disease.

CDR3: CASSLVGRTGGFF. The CDR3 DNA reads as TGTGCCAGCAGCTTGGTTGGGAGGACAGGGGGATTCTTC. The rearrangement joins TRBV5-6 to TRBJ2-1; 10 bases map to TRBD1. Unmatched junction bases numbered 7, after V lost 0 bases and J lost 16 bases. The CDR3 has 13 residues. The V gene's germline CDR1 is SGHDT and CDR2 YYEEEE.